These 10 T cell receptor beta chains were all obtained from the same sample, sequenced in a study of T cells in Graves' hyperthyroidism and ophthalmopathy. Regions amplified from RNA transcripts were the TCR beta CDR3 regions. First-round RT-PCR with HTBI primers amplified the TCR CDR3 region. TCRdb re-analysed the multiplex PCR reads in MiXCR, keeping a single row per CDR3 protein. The repertoire holds some 600,000 distinct CDR3 sequences, with just over 45% as singletons. The specimen sequenced was peripheral blood or thyroid tissue (not recorded which). The receptor source for this set is a woman aged 18-29 years with Graves' hyperthyroidism.

This clonotype was seen a few times. V usage is TRBV4-3 and J usage is TRBJ2-6; no firm D call. The germline CDR1 and CDR2 sequences are LGHNA and YSLEER. There are 14 residues in the CDR3. Trimming left V 0 bases short and J 4 bases short, with 4 bases between. The CDR3 here is CASSQDLGANVLTF. The CDR3 DNA reads as TGCGCCAGCAGCCAAGATTTGGGGGCCAACGTCCTGACTTTC.

The rearrangement joins TRBV12-3 or TRBV12-4 to TRBJ2-5, with 10 positions matching TRBD2. V lost 4 bases to trimming and J lost 6 bases; unmatched junction nucleotides: 8. The CDR3 has 15 residues. The CDR3 DNA is TGTGCCAGCAGTTACCACGGACTAGCGGCAAAGACCCAGTACTTC. Translation gives CASSYHGLAAKTQYF.

This rearrangement joins TRBV29-1 to TRBJ1-3; the D gene is possibly TRBD1 (6 bases). Germline loops: CDR1 SQVTM, CDR2 ANQGSEA. Trimming left V 4 bases short and J 6 bases short, with 13 bases between. The CDR3 length is 13 residues. The CDR3 region is CSVVPQGTNTIYF. For the CDR3, the DNA is TGCAGCGTTGTTCCGCAGGGGACAAACACCATATATTTT.

The chain uses TRBV29-1 and TRBJ2-2; 13 bases are shared with TRBD2. Trimming removed 4 bases from V and 6 bases from J; junction bases left unmatched: 5. The CDR3 loop spans 15 amino acids. Germline V gene data show CDR1 as SQVTM and CDR2 as ANQGSEA. CDR3: CSVVTLAGGPGELFF. In nucleotides, the CDR3 is TGCAGCGTTGTCACACTAGCGGGAGGGCCCGGGGAGCTGTTTTTT.

This clonotype occurred many times. The V and J genes are TRBV10-3 and TRBJ2-7; TRBD1 matches 7 bases. After removal of 5 bases from V and 3 bases from J, the junction contained 10 bases not matched to a gene. This CDR3 has 15 amino acids. Per the germline V gene, CDR1 is ENHRY and CDR2 is SYGVKD. DNA of the CDR3: TGTGCCATCAGTTCCTCTCAGGGGGACAGCTACGAGCAGTACTTC. It yields the protein CAISSSQGDSYEQYF.

The chain links TRBV12-3 or TRBV12-4 to TRBJ1-5; TRBD1 might be the D (5 bases). The V end was cut by 2 bases, the J end by 5 bases, with 13 bases between. This CDR3 contains 15 residues. Written as DNA, the CDR3 is TGTGCCAGCAGTTTATTGGGGCAGGGACATCAGCCCCAGCATTTT. This codes for CASSLLGQGHQPQHF.

This clonotype was seen a handful of times. CDR3 bases: TGTGCCAGCAGCTTGGACACCAATCAGCCCCAGCATTTT. Protein product: CASSLDTNQPQHF. This chain joins TRBV7-9 and TRBJ1-5, with a tentative D call TRBD1 (5 bases). The length of the CDR3 is 13 residues. CDR1 and CDR2 from the germline V gene are SEHNR and FQNEAQ (reference sequence). Between the trimmed V and J ends, which lost 3 bases and 3 bases, there was a span of 6 bases.

The chain couples TRBV24-1 to TRBJ2-5, with D maybe TRBD1 (5 bases). Germline V lookup: CDR1 KGHDR, CDR2 SFDVKD. Deletions cut 0 bases from V and 5 bases from J, with 12 bases between. The CDR3 extends over 15 amino acids. In nucleotides, the CDR3 is TGTGCCACCAGTGATTTGTTAGGCAGGGTCGAGACCCAGTACTTC. It translates to CATSDLLGRVETQYF.

There are many counts of this clonotype. This sequence joins TRBV7-9 and TRBJ2-7; D not certain. V was cut by 2 bases and J by 2 bases, with 7 bases left in between. The germline V gene has CDR1 SEHNR and CDR2 FQNEAQ (reference sequence). This CDR3 contains 13 residues. CDR3 protein: CASSLTDTYEQYF. The DNA of the CDR3 is TGTGCCAGCAGCTTAACGGATACCTACGAGCAGTACTTC.

This clonotype was found many times. This CDR3 reads CSVEEWQGNEQYF. As DNA, the CDR3 is TGCAGCGTTGAAGAGTGGCAGGGGAACGAGCAGTACTTC. The chain employs TRBV29-1 and TRBJ2-7; tentatively, D is TRBD1 (6 bases). The CDR3 consists of 13 residues. Germline CDR1 and CDR2: SQVTM and ANQGSEA. V shed 0 bases and J shed 5 bases, with 11 bases lying between them.